This entry describes one T cell receptor beta chain. The source of the sample is a study of T cell responses to AZD1222 COVID-19 vaccine. Sequenced by immunoSEQ multiplex PCR; TCRdb stores in-frame clones only, minus some. The sample lists roughly 130,000 clones; roughly nine tenths were seen once. The CDR3 loop spans 14 amino acids. Germline-derived CDR1 and CDR2 are MNHEY and SMNVEV (reference sequence). Trimming took 8 bases from V and 0 from J, leaving 11 bases between them. The chain recombines TRBV27 with TRBJ2-4; D is uncertain. Sample: peripheral blood, taken on day 0 of AZD1222 vaccination. The receptor's source is an adult in good health. The CDR3 coding sequence is TGTGCCAGCGGCTCTGGTCTAGCCAAAAACATTCAGTACTTC. Its protein is CASGSGLAKNIQYF.